Listed below are T cell receptor beta chains from one sample, sequenced in a study of T cell repertoires in ileal Crohn's disease. Profiling relied on immunoSEQ multiplex PCR, and the TCRdb table lists in-frame clones only, not all of them. This table holds under 7,000 clones, about 95% found once. Input material: ileal tissue. These receptors all come from an adult with Crohn's disease. Each CDR3 is given with its conserved first and last residue. Fields, in order: CDR3 protein, CDR3 DNA, clone size, D gene, J gene, V gene. A D gene is named only where the DNA matches it firmly. Part of the rows lack a size; the others show once, few, many or a class for expanded clones.

CASSSPRSGLTGELFF TGTGCCAGCAGCTCCCCACGTAGCGGCCTCACCGGGGAGCTGTTTTTT once NA TRBJ2-2 TRBV9
CASSFRGQGSREQYF TGTGCCAGCAGTTTCCGGGGACAGGGGAGCCGCGAGCAGTACTTC NA TRBD1 TRBJ2-7 TRBV2
CASWGIGYTF TGTGCCAGCTGGGGCATTGGCTACACCTTC NA NA TRBJ1-2 TRBV19
CASSSSWGGTGEQFF TGCGCCAGCAGCTCCTCCTGGGGGGGGACAGGTGAGCAGTTCTTC NA NA TRBJ2-1 TRBV5-1
CAISGSRGTTDTQYF TGTGCCATCAGTGGATCCCGGGGGACCACAGATACGCAGTATTTT NA NA TRBJ2-3 TRBV10-3
CASSLETSLAEQFF TGTGCCAGCAGCTTGGAGACTAGTTTAGCTGAGCAGTTCTTC NA NA TRBJ2-1 TRBV7-6
CSVNPRLSQETQYF TGCAGCGTTAACCCTCGACTGTCACAAGAGACCCAGTACTTC NA NA TRBJ2-5 TRBV29-1
CASSPPSGGYTEAFF TGTGCCAGCTCACCACCGTCGGGAGGGTACACTGAAGCTTTCTTT NA NA TRBJ1-1 TRBV18
CASSLGVGRSGELFF TGTGCCAGCAGCTTGGGTGTCGGTCGCTCGGGGGAGCTGTTTTTT NA NA TRBJ2-2 TRBV5-6
CASSPGQENTEAFF TGTGCCAGTAGCCCGGGACAGGAAAACACTGAAGCTTTCTTT NA TRBD1 TRBJ1-1 TRBV19
CAWSDYFPQGVQGYGYTF TGTGCCTGGAGTGACTATTTTCCGCAGGGGGTGCAGGGCTATGGCTACACCTTC NA TRBD1 TRBJ1-2 TRBV30
CASSWGTTMNTEAFF TGCGCCAGCAGCTGGGGCACTACAATGAACACTGAAGCTTTCTTT NA NA TRBJ1-1 TRBV5-1
CASSVTGARQPQHF TGTGCCAGCAGTGTGACGGGAGCTAGGCAGCCCCAGCATTTT NA NA TRBJ1-5 TRBV28
CASSLDGVATHDNSPLHF TGTGCCAGCAGCTTAGATGGTGTGGCGACACATGATAATTCACCCCTCCACTTT NA NA TRBJ1-6 TRBV7-2
CASSLGQGRLETQYF TGTGCCAGCAGCTTGGGACAGGGACGGCTAGAGACCCAGTACTTC once TRBD1 TRBJ2-5 TRBV5-6
CASSPEAGRYGYTF TGTGCCAGCAGCCCCGAGGCGGGTCGCTATGGCTACACCTTC NA NA TRBJ1-2 TRBV28
CASSLRYEQYF TGTGCCAGCAGCTTGCGATACGAGCAGTACTTC NA NA TRBJ2-7 TRBV7-2